Listed below are T cell receptor beta chains from one sample, sequenced in a study of blood T cell repertoires in COVID-19. Repertoires were generated with immunoSEQ multiplex PCR, while TCRdb's copy carries only in-frame clones and drops some. The sample contains almost 350,000 clones, 85% to 90% of which appear only once. The sample consisted of PBMCs or T cells enriched from blood (not recorded which). These receptors all come from a woman aged 30 to 39 who had been exposed to COVID-19. The CDR3 runs from the conserved cysteine through the conserved F or W. The order of the fields is V gene, J gene, clone size, D gene, CDR3 DNA, CDR3 protein. The D gene is left open where the match is weak. A clone size is listed for some rows: how often the clone was seen (once, few, many), or a class if it is expanded.

v_gene: TRBV7-7
j_gene: TRBJ2-5
abundance: .
d_gene: .
CDR3nt: TGTGCTAGCAGCTTAGCGCGATCCAACTCTGGGAGGGAGACCCAGTACTTC
CDR3aa: CASSLARSNSGRETQYF

v_gene: TRBV28
j_gene: TRBJ2-3
abundance: .
d_gene: .
CDR3nt: TGTGCCAGCCCCGGTCGCGAACAGGGCACAGATACGCAGTATTTT
CDR3aa: CASPGREQGTDTQYF

v_gene: TRBV9
j_gene: TRBJ1-2
abundance: .
d_gene: .
CDR3nt: TGTGCCAGCGGGGAGGGGGATGGCTACACCTTC
CDR3aa: CASGEGDGYTF

v_gene: TRBV3-1/TRBV3-2
j_gene: TRBJ2-7
abundance: .
d_gene: TRBD1
CDR3nt: TGTGCCAGCAGCCGAAGGGGACAGGCCCCTCCCTACGAGCAGTACTTC
CDR3aa: CASSRRGQAPPYEQYF

v_gene: TRBV28
j_gene: TRBJ1-1
abundance: .
d_gene: .
CDR3nt: TGTGCCAGCAGTTTAGTACAGTGGAACACTGAAGCTTTCTTT
CDR3aa: CASSLVQWNTEAFF

v_gene: TRBV3-1/TRBV3-2
j_gene: TRBJ2-7
abundance: .
d_gene: TRBD1
CDR3nt: TGTGCCAGCAGCCAAGACAGGGGGCTATACGAGCAGTACTTC
CDR3aa: CASSQDRGLYEQYF

v_gene: TRBV7-3
j_gene: TRBJ1-1
abundance: .
d_gene: .
CDR3nt: TGTGCCAGTACGCGGGCAGAGAACACTGAAGCTTTCTTT
CDR3aa: CASTRAENTEAFF

v_gene: TRBV6-5
j_gene: TRBJ1-3
abundance: .
d_gene: TRBD1
CDR3nt: TGTGCCAGCACGGACAGGGAAGGGGGAAACACCATATATTTT
CDR3aa: CASTDREGGNTIYF

v_gene: TRBV30
j_gene: TRBJ2-5
abundance: .
d_gene: .
CDR3nt: TGTGCCTGGACCCCGGGGACACAAGAGACCCAGTACTTC
CDR3aa: CAWTPGTQETQYF

v_gene: TRBV5-1
j_gene: TRBJ2-5
abundance: .
d_gene: TRBD2
CDR3nt: TGCGCCAGCAGCTTGGCCCGGGCTAGCGGAAGACAAGAGACCCAGTACTTC
CDR3aa: CASSLARASGRQETQYF

v_gene: TRBV7-6
j_gene: TRBJ1-1
abundance: .
d_gene: TRBD1
CDR3nt: TGTGCCAGCACCCATGACAGGGGCTTTGGTCGGGACACTGAAGCTTTCTTT
CDR3aa: CASTHDRGFGRDTEAFF

v_gene: TRBV3-1/TRBV3-2
j_gene: TRBJ2-7
abundance: .
d_gene: .
CDR3nt: TGTGCCAGCAGCCATAGTTCCTACGAGCAGTACTTC
CDR3aa: CASSHSSYEQYF

v_gene: TRBV7-9
j_gene: TRBJ2-1
abundance: .
d_gene: .
CDR3nt: TGTGCCAGCAGCTCCCCCCCATCCCCTCAGGGGGAGGCCTACAATGAGCAGTTCTTC
CDR3aa: CASSSPPSPQGEAYNEQFF

v_gene: TRBV6-1
j_gene: TRBJ2-1
abundance: once
d_gene: TRBD1
CDR3nt: TGTGCCAGCAGTGAAGCTCAGGGGGCCTACAATGAGCAGTTCTTC
CDR3aa: CASSEAQGAYNEQFF

v_gene: TRBV25-1
j_gene: TRBJ1-1
abundance: once
d_gene: TRBD1
CDR3nt: TGTGCCAGCAGTGGCTCTTGGGGACAGACTAACACTGAAGCTTTCTTT
CDR3aa: CASSGSWGQTNTEAFF

v_gene: TRBV2
j_gene: TRBJ1-2
abundance: once
d_gene: TRBD1
CDR3nt: TGTGCCAGCACTACAGGGGTGCCTAACTATGGCTACACCTTC
CDR3aa: CASTTGVPNYGYTF

v_gene: TRBV7-9
j_gene: TRBJ1-2
abundance: .
d_gene: .
CDR3nt: TGTGCCAGCAGCTTAGGGCAGGGGAATGTTGGCTACACCTTC
CDR3aa: CASSLGQGNVGYTF